This T cell receptor (beta chain) appears in the sequencing data of a study of OX40 agonist ivuxolimab in advanced cancers. Overall study context: With a range of roughly 23 to 79, age averaged approximately 54 years, and roughly 80% were male. Findings and limits, study-wide: Clonal expansion in partial responders at 0.1-3.0 mg/kg ranked among the lowest. In the 0.1 to 3.0 mg/kg range, CD4+ and CD8+ blood T cells had expanded clonally by week 6.

Germline CDR1 reads SGHTA; CDR2 reads FQGTGA. V was pared by 2 bases and J by 1 base, with 8 bases between. The CDR3 consists of 14 residues. Assay: immunoSEQ multiplex PCR; the TCRdb copy retains only in-frame clones and omits some. Of under 70,000 clones listed, around 84% are singletons. Individuals having autoimmune disease history or systemic immunosuppression were not enrolled. A note on this clone: Its specificity is unknown.

The sequence came from an adult with an advanced solid tumor such as melanoma, head and neck, liver or kidney cancer. V gene TRBV7-3 combines with J gene TRBJ1-1; possibly TRBD1 for D (6 bases). This material consisted of CD4+ or CD8+ T cells sorted from blood, taken in a trial of the OX40 agonist ivuxolimab. This CDR3 reads CASSLQGRNTEAFF. CDR3 DNA: TGTGCCAGCAGCTTACAGGGGAGGAACACTGAAGCTTTCTTT.